This TCR beta chain was retrieved from a study of cytomegalovirus exposure and HLA in healthy donors. Primers: 60 Vbeta forward and 13 Jbeta reverse. Sequencing was performed with immunoSEQ multiplex PCR; in TCRdb, only in-frame clones are kept and a portion is missing. The sample records about 140,000 clones, about four fifths being singletons. Of note for this clone: Its antigen remains unknown.

Study outcomes and limitations: Immune exposure data for these donors was limited to CMV serostatus. There were a few CMV-associated chains whose specificity for CMV antigens was confirmed in vitro. As a later analysis showed, a missense DCLRE1C variant was linked to trimming of TCR beta V- and J-genes.

The sequenced sample was PBMCs. This TCR was recovered from a man aged 25-45 years in good health and CMV-seronegative.

In nucleotides, the CDR3 is TGTGCCAGCAGTGCGACGACAGGAGGACAGCCCCAGCATTTT. As protein: CASSATTGGQPQHF. The chain recombines TRBV28 with TRBJ1-5, with a possible D match to TRBD1 (6 bases). The CDR3 length is 14 residues. Deletions cut 5 bases from V and 7 bases from J, with 15 bases between. Germline CDR1 reads MDHEN; CDR2 reads SYDVKM.